The clone carrying this T cell receptor beta chain was counted between two and nine times. Libraries were prepared by immunoSEQ multiplex PCR; TCRdb keeps only in-frame clonotypes and omits some of them. This sample has 100,000 to 150,000 clones, with more than 75% found just once. Specified time point: peripheral blood 6 weeks after treatment start. The data belong to a study of PD-L1 blockade in urothelial cancer. This CDR3 is built from 13 residues. In germline, CDR1 is GTSNPN, CDR2 SVGIG (reference sequence). V dropped 3 bases and J dropped 3 bases, with 9 bases sitting between them. The chain links TRBV30 to TRBJ1-3; weak D call: TRBD1 (6 bases). This receptor was obtained from a man aged 45-60 years with urothelial cancer. The sample consisted of PBMCs, taken around atezolizumab (anti-PD-L1) treatment. In nucleotides, the CDR3 is TGTGCCTGGAGCGCAGGGGTTGGAAACACCATATATTTT. It specifies CAWSAGVGNTIYF.